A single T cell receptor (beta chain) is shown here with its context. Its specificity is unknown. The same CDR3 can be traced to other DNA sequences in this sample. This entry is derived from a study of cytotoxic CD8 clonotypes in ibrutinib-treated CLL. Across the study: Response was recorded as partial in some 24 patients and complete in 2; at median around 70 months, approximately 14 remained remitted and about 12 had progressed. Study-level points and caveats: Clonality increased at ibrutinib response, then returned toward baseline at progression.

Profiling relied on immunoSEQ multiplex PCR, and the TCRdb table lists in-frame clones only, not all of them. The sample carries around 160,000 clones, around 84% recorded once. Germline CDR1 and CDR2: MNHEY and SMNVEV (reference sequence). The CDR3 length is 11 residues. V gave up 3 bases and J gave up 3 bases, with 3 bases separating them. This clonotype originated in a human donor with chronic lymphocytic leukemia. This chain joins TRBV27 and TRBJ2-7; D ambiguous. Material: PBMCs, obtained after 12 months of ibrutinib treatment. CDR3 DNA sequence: TGTGCCAGCAGTTTTAGCTACGAGCAGTACTTC. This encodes CASSFSYEQYF.